Listed below are T cell receptor beta chains from one sample, sequenced in a study of T cell responses to AZD1222 COVID-19 vaccine. Produced via immunoSEQ multiplex PCR; TCRdb's table is partial and in-frame only. Among 120,000 or so clones listed, about 87% were seen once. This material consisted of peripheral blood, taken on day 0 of AZD1222 vaccination. These receptors were collected from an adult in good health. CDR3s include the opening cysteine and the closing phenylalanine or tryptophan. D genes are given only for firm matches. Expanded clones get a size class; other rows say once, few or many, or leave the size out.

TRBV18	.	TRBJ2-5	once	13	TGTGCCAGCTCACCAGGGGACCAAGAGACCCAGTACTTC	CASSPGDQETQYF
TRBV6-5	.	TRBJ2-7	.	12	TGTGCCAGCAGTTACGGTAACTACGAGCAGTACTTC	CASSYGNYEQYF
TRBV7-2	.	TRBJ1-4	.	15	TGTGCCAGCAGCCCCCGGGAGACGGGCAATGAAAAACTGTTTTTT	CASSPRETGNEKLFF
TRBV28	TRBD1	TRBJ2-7	.	17	TGTGCCAGCAGTTTAACCCCGGACAGGGGCTTCTCCTACGAGCAGTACTTC	CASSLTPDRGFSYEQYF
TRBV2	TRBD1	TRBJ1-4	.	17	TGTGCCAGCCAAGAGAGAGGCTCGGGACAGGGGAGTGAAAAACTGTTTTTT	CASQERGSGQGSEKLFF
TRBV11-1	.	TRBJ2-7	.	13	TGTGCCAGCAGCCCGGGACGGCTCTACGAGCAGTACTTC	CASSPGRLYEQYF
TRBV30	.	TRBJ1-1	.	15	TGTGCCTGGAGCGTTCGTCGTGGGGGAAACACTGAAGCTTTCTTT	CAWSVRRGGNTEAFF
TRBV28	TRBD1	TRBJ2-7	.	15	TGTGCCAGCAACCCCCTCAGGGGGCAATTCTACGAGCAGTACTTC	CASNPLRGQFYEQYF
TRBV30	TRBD1	TRBJ1-3	.	13	TGTGCCTGGAGTGCGACAGGGATAAACACCATATATTTT	CAWSATGINTIYF
TRBV2	TRBD2	TRBJ2-3	.	16	TGTGCCAGCAGTGACGGGGGTAGCGGGAGTCGGGATACGCAGTATTTT	CASSDGGSGSRDTQYF
TRBV7-2	.	TRBJ1-5	few	13	TGTGCCAGCAGCTCGGGGCAGCATCAGCCCCAGCATTTT	CASSSGQHQPQHF
TRBV5-4	.	TRBJ2-7	.	12	TGTGCCAGCAGCTTGGGCCTGAACGAGCAGTACTTC	CASSLGLNEQYF
TRBV4-1	.	TRBJ1-2	.	22	TGCGCCAGCAGCCAAGACATCCCCCTACCCCGGGACGAAGGGAGGGGGACCGTTGGCTACACCTTC	CASSQDIPLPRDEGRGTVGYTF
TRBV30	TRBD2	TRBJ2-7	.	16	TGTGCCTGGAGCCAGGAGGCTCTCCGGGGGGCCTACGAGCAGTACTTC	CAWSQEALRGAYEQYF
TRBV7-2	.	TRBJ2-2	.	14	TGTGCCAGCAGCAACCCTAGGTTCACCGGGGAGCTGTTTTTT	CASSNPRFTGELFF